The 16 T cell receptor beta chains presented below share a single source sample, sequenced in a study of blood T cell repertoires in COVID-19. Method: immunoSEQ multiplex PCR; TCRdb's copy keeps in-frame clones and lacks some. The sample has about 130,000 clones; about 80% are singletons. Sequenced input: PBMCs or T cells enriched from blood (not recorded which). Receptor source: a middle-aged man who had recovered from COVID-19.

This clone came up a few times. V usage is TRBV7-9 and J usage is TRBJ2-1, with 10 bases matching TRBD1. The CDR3 covers 15 residues. J lost 10 bases, V lost 6 bases, and 12 bases had no gene match. Looked up from germline, CDR1 is SEHNR and CDR2 is FQNEAQ (reference sequence). CDR3: CASRDPGQGTKEQFF. CDR3 in DNA: TGTGCCAGCAGGGATCCGGGACAGGGGACCAAGGAGCAGTTCTTC.

V and J are TRBV7-9 and TRBJ2-3; tentative D call: TRBD2 (6 bases). CDR1 SEHNR and CDR2 FQNEAQ come from the germline V gene (reference sequence). The CDR3 extends over 19 amino acids. Trimming cost V 0 bases and J 3 bases, with 22 bases left between them. The CDR3 DNA is TGTGCCAGCAGCTTAGCTGGTGTGCGGGGAATGGCAGGGACAGATACGCAGTATTTT. Its protein product is CASSLAGVRGMAGTDTQYF.

The J gene is TRBJ2-5, the V gene TRBV4-1, with 7 positions matching TRBD1. From germline, CDR1 is MGHRA and CDR2 YSYEKL. The ends lost 4 bases at V and 3 bases at J; junction bases unmatched: 5. This CDR3 spans 14 amino acids. CDR3 nucleotides: TGCGCCAGCAGCCCAGGGACAGTGGAAGAGACCCAGTACTTC. This sequence encodes CASSPGTVEETQYF.

The chain joins TRBV7-2 to TRBJ1-3; D gene ambiguous. Between the trimmed V and J ends, which lost 2 bases and 1 base, there was a span of 6 bases. The CDR3 has 14 amino acids. Germline V CDR1 and CDR2: SGHTA, FQGNSA. CDR3 coding DNA: TGTGCCAGCAGCTTAAGCCCTTCTGGAAACACCATATATTTT. This gives the protein CASSLSPSGNTIYF.

V usage is TRBV12-3 or TRBV12-4 and J usage is TRBJ1-1; 7 bases match TRBD1. The trim removed 2 bases at V and 7 bases at J, leaving 1 base unmatched. CDR3 length: 12 amino acids. CDR3 region: CASSLRQGEAFF. In DNA form, the CDR3 reads TGTGCCAGCAGTTTACGACAGGGTGAAGCTTTCTTT.

The V call is TRBV10-3, the J call TRBJ2-5; D uncertain. Looked up from germline, CDR1 is ENHRY and CDR2 is SYGVKD. There are 18 residues in the CDR3. Trimming left V 0 bases short and J 1 base short, with 18 bases between. The CDR3 region is CAISESKSIEDPQETQYF. CDR3 coding DNA: TGTGCCATCAGTGAGTCCAAGTCAATCGAGGATCCCCAAGAGACCCAGTACTTC.

V and J are TRBV11-2 and TRBJ1-4, with 9 bases that match TRBD1. The CDR3 contains 15 residues. Germline values: CDR1 SGHAT, CDR2 FQNNGV. V shed 6 bases and J 3 bases; nucleotides not matched to a gene: 5. The CDR3 reads CASSPQGAANEKLFF. The CDR3, as DNA: TGTGCCAGCAGTCCACAGGGGGCTGCTAATGAAAAACTGTTTTTT.

The chain couples TRBV7-2 to TRBJ2-3, with D perhaps TRBD1 (5 bases). Germline V gives CDR1 SGHTA, CDR2 FQGNSA. Trimming left V 4 bases short and J 0 bases short, with 8 bases between. CDR3 length: 14 residues. The CDR3 DNA is TGTGCCAGCAGCTCCCAGGGAAGCACAGATACGCAGTATTTT. Translation gives CASSSQGSTDTQYF.

This clone was seen a few times. The chain is built from TRBV30 and TRBJ1-2, with D maybe TRBD1 (5 bases). The CDR3 is 15 amino acids. The germline V gene has CDR1 GTSNPN and CDR2 SVGIG (reference sequence). V was clipped by 0 bases and J by 3 bases, with 14 bases between them. The CDR3 is CAWSVRDSRYYGYTF. As DNA, the CDR3 is TGTGCCTGGAGTGTCAGGGACTCAAGGTACTATGGCTACACCTTC.

Only one count was recorded for this clone. The V and J genes are TRBV19 and TRBJ2-2; D is uncertain. CDR3 size: 12 residues. Trimming shortened V by 4 bases and J by 8 bases, and 8 bases separated the two germline ends. Germline-derived CDR1 and CDR2 are LNHDA and SQIVND (reference sequence). This CDR3 is CASSKSWGELFF. The CDR3 region has the DNA TGTGCCAGTAGTAAGAGTTGGGGGGAGCTGTTTTTT.

The chain links TRBV27 to TRBJ2-1; 7 nucleotides line up with TRBD1. Germline V gene lookup returns CDR1 MNHEY and CDR2 SMNVEV (reference sequence). The V segment lost 8 bases and the J segment 3 bases; nucleotides outside the gene matches: 7. The CDR3 contains 14 residues. The CDR3 sequence: CASFQGGRYNEQFF. CDR3 coding DNA: TGTGCCAGCTTTCAAGGGGGCCGCTACAATGAGCAGTTCTTC.

This chain uses TRBV7-2 with TRBJ2-3; D unclear. This CDR3 has 13 amino acids. V lost 5 bases, J lost 1 base, and 7 bases lay in between. Germline V gene data show CDR1 as SGHTA and CDR2 as FQGNSA. This CDR3 is CASSPRGTDTQYF. The CDR3 DNA reads as TGTGCCAGCAGCCCACGGGGCACAGATACGCAGTATTTT.

The J gene is TRBJ1-1, the V gene TRBV30; D unresolved. The CDR3 is 14 amino acids. The germline V and J ends were trimmed by 3 bases and 0 bases, with 11 bases remaining between them. Germline assignment: CDR1 GTSNPN and CDR2 SVGIG (reference sequence). This chain's CDR3 is CAWSGQALNTEAFF. The CDR3 DNA reads TGTGCCTGGAGCGGCCAGGCTCTGAACACTGAAGCTTTCTTT.

The V gene is TRBV5-4, the J gene TRBJ1-3, with D possibly being TRBD1 (6 bases). Trimming cost V 0 bases and J 2 bases, with 12 bases left between them. Germline CDR1 reads SGHNT; CDR2 reads YYREEE (reference sequence). This CDR3 has 16 amino acids. CDR3 DNA sequence: TGTGCCAGCAGCTTGGCCGGGGCAGGGGCTGGAAACACCATATATTTT. Translated, it gives CASSLAGAGAGNTIYF.

The chain couples TRBV18 to TRBJ1-6; 8 nucleotides align to TRBD1. The germline CDR1 and CDR2 sequences are KGHSH and LQKENI. This CDR3 spans 13 amino acids. V was pared by 4 bases and J by 8 bases, with 1 base of the junction left unmatched. For the CDR3, the DNA is TGTGCCAGCTCACGGGGACAGGATTCACCCCTCCACTTT. Its protein is CASSRGQDSPLHF.

This clone was seen a single time. The V call is TRBV15, the J call TRBJ2-1, with D hard to call. This CDR3 spans 13 amino acids. V was clipped by 5 bases and J by 6 bases, with 11 bases between them. Germline loops: CDR1 LNHNV, CDR2 YYDKDF (reference sequence). CDR3 amino acids: CATSLRLGNEQFF. For the CDR3, the DNA is TGTGCCACCAGCTTAAGACTTGGCAATGAGCAGTTCTTC.